This T cell receptor (beta chain) was captured in a study of blood T cell repertoires in COVID-19. About the research overall: The samples span acute and convalescent COVID-19 from the United States, Italy and Spain.

Original handling: The assay estimated nucleated cells by amplifying reference gene primers. Assay: immunoSEQ multiplex PCR; the TCRdb copy retains only in-frame clones and omits some. V and J calls and clone size are copied from that table; D and trimming were computed from the DNA. The repertoire holds 100,000 to 150,000 clones, with 92% as singletons. V gave up 4 bases and J gave up 0 bases, with 3 bases separating them. The V gene's germline CDR1 is LNHDA and CDR2 SQIVND (reference sequence). CDR3 size: 12 residues. The receptor was isolated from a man aged 45-65 years with COVID-19, enrolled during active disease. The V and J genes are TRBV19 and TRBJ2-5; D is undetermined. The specimen sequenced was peripheral blood. CDR3 sequence: CASSTDQETQYF. The DNA for the CDR3 is TGTGCCAGTAGTACCGACCAAGAGACCCAGTACTTC.